This T cell receptor beta chain was sequenced during a study of blood T cell repertoires in COVID-19. Study at large: Whether acute or convalescent, the COVID-19 samples came from the United States, Italy and Spain. Sources were T cells, B-cell-depleted T cells, or PBMCs; the material itself was cDNA or gDNA.

In the study's own analysis: Nucleated cell number was recorded as an estimate derived from reference gene primer amplification. Sequencing used immunoSEQ multiplex PCR; TCRdb keeps in-frame clones, though not all of them. V, J and clone size were drawn from that table, and D and trimming were deduced from the DNA. The sample includes about 100,000 clones, more than 90% seen only once; the top ten take 5.7%. CDR3 length equals 17 residues. The germline V gene has CDR1 LGHDT and CDR2 YNNKEL (reference sequence). The V and J ends lost 7 bases and 6 bases respectively, with 25 bases between them. The TCR was taken from a man between 70 and 80 years old with acute or convalescent COVID-19. The material sequenced was peripheral blood. V is TRBV3-1 (or the pseudogene TRBV3-2) and J is TRBJ2-1; perhaps TRBD2 as D (5 bases). This CDR3 reads CASTPDLRAGGSNEQFF. As DNA, the CDR3 is TGTGCCAGCACCCCCGACCTAAGGGCGGGTGGATCCAATGAGCAGTTCTTC.